This T cell receptor (beta chain) was captured by sequencing in a study of T cell repertoires in cytomegalovirus infection. At the level of the study: Matching HLA type and CMV infection were both indicated by public TCR beta signatures. General study results and limits: CMV carriers having the relevant HLA were flagged by cumulative public TCR beta family frequency. HLA-C-restricted, CMV-specific TCR beta clonotypes were dominant ex vivo.

Of note for this clonotype: The antigen is not known.

TCRdb reprocessed the reads with MiXCR, giving one entry per CDR3 protein. This table has about 450,000 distinct CDR3 sequences, 30% to 40% appearing once. CDR1 and CDR2 (germline): ENHRY, SYGVKD. CDR3 length: 13 residues. The V gene lost 9 bases and the J gene lost 3 bases, with 15 bases spanning the gap. The rearrangement links TRBV10-3 to TRBJ2-7, with D tentatively TRBD2 (7 bases). The receptor's source is a human donor in good health (CMV status not recorded). Some clones in this sample may be carry-over from other donors' samples. Sequencing was performed on PBMCs. In DNA, the CDR3 is TGTGCCATTTCTACGGGGGGCGGCTACGAGCAGTACTTC. Translating it yields CAISTGGGYEQYF.